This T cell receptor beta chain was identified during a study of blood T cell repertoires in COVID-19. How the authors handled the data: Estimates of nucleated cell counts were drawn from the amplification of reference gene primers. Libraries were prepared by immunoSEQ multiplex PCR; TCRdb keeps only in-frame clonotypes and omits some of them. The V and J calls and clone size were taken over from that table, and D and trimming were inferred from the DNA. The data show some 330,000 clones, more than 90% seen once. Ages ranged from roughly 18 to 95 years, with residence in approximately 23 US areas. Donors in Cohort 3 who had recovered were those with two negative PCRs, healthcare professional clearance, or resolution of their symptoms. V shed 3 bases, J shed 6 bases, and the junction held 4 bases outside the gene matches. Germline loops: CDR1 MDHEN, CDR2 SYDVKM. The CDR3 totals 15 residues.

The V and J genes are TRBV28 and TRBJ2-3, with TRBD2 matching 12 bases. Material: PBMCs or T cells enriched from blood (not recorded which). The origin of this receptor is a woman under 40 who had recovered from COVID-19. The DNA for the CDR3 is TGTGCCAGCAGTTTGCCCACTAGCGGGGGGGATACGCAGTATTTT. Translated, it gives CASSLPTSGGDTQYF.